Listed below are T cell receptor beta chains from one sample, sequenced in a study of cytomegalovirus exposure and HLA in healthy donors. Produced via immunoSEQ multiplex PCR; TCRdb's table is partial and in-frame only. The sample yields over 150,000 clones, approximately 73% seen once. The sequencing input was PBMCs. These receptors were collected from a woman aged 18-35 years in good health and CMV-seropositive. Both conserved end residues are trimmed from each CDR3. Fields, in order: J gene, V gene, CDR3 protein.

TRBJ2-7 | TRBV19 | ASSRDRVFEQY
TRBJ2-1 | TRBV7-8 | ASSRGKDYNEQF
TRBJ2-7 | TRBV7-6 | ASSLTARDEQY
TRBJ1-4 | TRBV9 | ASSSRAANEKLF
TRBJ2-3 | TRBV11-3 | ASSIPSRAGGRYTQY
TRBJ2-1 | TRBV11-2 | ASSFTGFSYEQF
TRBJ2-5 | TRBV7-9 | ASSYRGAETQY
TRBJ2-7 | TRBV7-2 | ASSLDAGGRYEQY
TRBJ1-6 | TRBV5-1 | ASSPGTYNSPLH
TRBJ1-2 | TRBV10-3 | AISDTGKHMGGLT
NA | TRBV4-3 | ASSQDYRGADEQY
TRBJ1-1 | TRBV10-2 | ATVHGNTEAF
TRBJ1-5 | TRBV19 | ASLNTGGYQPQH
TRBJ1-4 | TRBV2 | ASSGRGGPTTNEKLF
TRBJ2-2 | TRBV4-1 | ASSHGRGNTGELF
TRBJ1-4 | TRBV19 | ASSPTATNEKLF
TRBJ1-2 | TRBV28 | AGARRAGGYT
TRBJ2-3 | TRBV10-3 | AISEAGDSTDTQY
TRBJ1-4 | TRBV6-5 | ASSQTGDRNEKLF
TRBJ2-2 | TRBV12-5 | ASATGGGAYTGELF
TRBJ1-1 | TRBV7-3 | ASSLQAGLVTEAF
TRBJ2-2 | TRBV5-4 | ASSSYRENTGELF
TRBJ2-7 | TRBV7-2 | ASSLATDYEQY
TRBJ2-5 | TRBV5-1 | ASSSSLVGGQETQY
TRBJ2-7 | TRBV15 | ATSGSGTGRYEQY
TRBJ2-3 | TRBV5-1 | ASSYGQGFTDTQY
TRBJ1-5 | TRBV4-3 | ASSQEPGSQGSFRPQH
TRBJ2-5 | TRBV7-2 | ASSSLTPGGYETQY
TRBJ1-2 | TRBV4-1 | ASSQGRGREGGYT
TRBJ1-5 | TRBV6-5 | ASSYSRGQPQH
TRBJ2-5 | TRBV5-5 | ASSLRLQETQY
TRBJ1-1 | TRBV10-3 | AISERPRDSNTEAF
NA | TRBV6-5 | ASSGTTDSYEQY
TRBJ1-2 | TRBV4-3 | ASSQSQGSAAGYT
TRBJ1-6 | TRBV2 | ASSEFGEGSPLH
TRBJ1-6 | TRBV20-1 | SAIFGSPLH
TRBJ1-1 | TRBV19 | ASRGQYEAF
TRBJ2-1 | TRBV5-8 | ASSLPGGPSYNEQF
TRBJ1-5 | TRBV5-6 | ASSLTGGPNQPQH
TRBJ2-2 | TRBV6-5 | ASSYQQGSTGELF
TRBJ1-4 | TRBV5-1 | ASSLTGEEKLF
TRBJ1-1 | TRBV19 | ASSWDRANTEAF
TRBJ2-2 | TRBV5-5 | ASSLSDRGLGELF
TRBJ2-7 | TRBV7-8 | ASSGSGGALVEQY
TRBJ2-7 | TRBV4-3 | ASSPGRTETYEQY
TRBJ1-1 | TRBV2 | ASRPGQNTEAF
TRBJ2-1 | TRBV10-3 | AISVAGQGSYNEQF
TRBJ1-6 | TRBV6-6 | ASSYLRGLNSPLH
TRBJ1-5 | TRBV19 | ASSWSARQPQH
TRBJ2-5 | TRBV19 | ASSLTGGRGETQY
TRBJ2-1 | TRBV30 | AWRRQGNYNEQF